This entry lists 21 T cell receptor beta chains sequenced from one sample in a study of CD8 T cells in Susac syndrome. Roughly 0.45 to 1 ug RNA was reverse transcribed with random hexamers. TCRdb reprocessed the immunoSEQ multiplex PCR reads with MiXCR, giving one entry per CDR3 protein. The table includes 250,000 to 350,000 distinct CDR3 sequences, roughly 81% detected once. Sequenced input: CD8+ T cells from PBMCs. These receptors were taken from a human donor with multiple sclerosis.

This sequence joins TRBV20-1 and TRBJ2-7, with TRBD1 identical over 7 bases. The germline V gene has CDR1 DFQATT and CDR2 SNEGSKA (reference sequence). The CDR3 length is 14 residues. J lost 3 bases, V lost 2 bases, and 7 bases had no gene match. CDR3 bases: TGCAGTGCTAGAATCAGGGGGACCAGCTACGAGCAGTACTTC. Translated: CSARIRGTSYEQYF.

The gene calls are TRBV27 and TRBJ2-7; 7 positions agree with TRBD2. The trim removed 9 bases at V and 6 bases at J, leaving 17 bases unmatched. The CDR3 covers 15 residues. Germline V gene sequence: CDR1 MNHEY, CDR2 SMNVEV (reference sequence). The CDR3 region is CARGEGSREDGEQYF. Written as DNA, the CDR3 is TGTGCCAGGGGGGAGGGGTCAAGGGAAGACGGCGAGCAGTACTTC.

This clonotype appeared a few times. The chain carries TRBV6-1 and TRBJ2-5; D is unresolved. The CDR3 runs 12 residues. Trimming left V 6 bases short and J 5 bases short, with 10 bases between. Germline CDR1 MNHNS, CDR2 SASEGT. The DNA for the CDR3 is TGTGCCAGCAGCCCCGGTTGGGAGACCCAGTACTTC. Translated: CASSPGWETQYF.

This chain connects TRBV27 to TRBJ2-5; D tentatively fits TRBD1 or TRBD2 (5 bases each). The length of the CDR3 is 15 residues. Germline values: CDR1 MNHEY, CDR2 SMNVEV (reference sequence). The V and J ends lost 5 bases and 4 bases respectively, with 17 bases between them. CDR3 residues: CASSTGTNKGETQYF. DNA for the CDR3: TGTGCCAGCAGTACCGGGACCAATAAGGGAGAGACCCAGTACTTC.

CDR3 region: CASSLGGFNTEAFF. CDR3 in DNA: TGTGCCAGCAGTTTGGGAGGGTTTAACACTGAAGCTTTCTTT. This chain connects TRBV28 to TRBJ1-1, with D uncertain. Germline V gene sequence: CDR1 MDHEN, CDR2 SYDVKM. The V end was cut by 3 bases, the J end by 2 bases, with 10 bases between. The CDR3 consists of 14 residues.

The rearrangement uses TRBV27 and TRBJ2-7; TRBD1 agrees at 7 bases. Germline CDR1 reads MNHEY; CDR2 reads SMNVEV (reference sequence). The length of the CDR3 is 13 residues. Unmatched junction bases numbered 6, after V lost 5 bases and J lost 5 bases. CDR3 nucleotide sequence: TGTGCCAGCAGTACAGGGGTTCTAGACGAGCAGTACTTC. Translating gives CASSTGVLDEQYF.

This clonotype has a handful of counts. This chain joins TRBV5-1 and TRBJ2-7; tentative D call: TRBD1 (6 bases). The ends were cut back, 1 base at V and 3 bases at J, with 11 bases in the middle. CDR3 size: 14 residues. CDR1 and CDR2 from the germline V gene are SGHRS and YFSETQ. CDR3: CASSLRQGNYEQYF. In DNA, the CDR3 is TGCGCCAGCAGCTTGCGGCAGGGGAACTACGAGCAGTACTTC.

The V and J genes are TRBV27 and TRBJ2-7; possible D gene TRBD1, 7 bases. Trimming took off 5 bases at V and 7 bases at J, with 15 bases between the two ends. Germline CDR1 MNHEY, CDR2 SMNVEV (reference sequence). The CDR3 runs to 13 residues. The chain's CDR3 is CASSPGGLREQYF. In nucleotides, the CDR3 is TGTGCCAGCAGTCCAGGGGGACTGAGGGAGCAGTACTTC.

In nucleotides, the CDR3 is TGCAGTGCAAAGGGGACAGTTTCCTCCTACGAGCAGTACTTC. It codes for CSAKGTVSSYEQYF. The chain recombines TRBV20-1 with TRBJ2-7; 7 nucleotides align to TRBD1. Germline lookup yields CDR1 DFQATT and CDR2 SNEGSKA (reference sequence). J lost 0 bases, V lost 6 bases, and 8 bases had no gene match. There are 14 residues in the CDR3.

This chain joins TRBV7-9 and TRBJ2-7; 7 bases align to TRBD1. CDR3 length equals 16 residues. Germline V lookup: CDR1 SEHNR, CDR2 FQNEAQ (reference sequence). The junction had 7 bases not matched to a gene; V was cut back by 0 bases and J by 2 bases. The chain's CDR3 is CASSLARGTETYEQYF. Here the CDR3 DNA reads TGTGCCAGCAGCTTAGCGCGTGGGACAGAGACCTACGAGCAGTACTTC.

Only a few counts were recorded for this clonotype. The J gene is TRBJ2-7, the V gene TRBV19; 8 nucleotides align to TRBD2. V lost 4 bases to trimming and J lost 6 bases; unmatched junction nucleotides: 11. In germline, CDR1 is LNHDA, CDR2 SQIVND (reference sequence). The CDR3 totals 15 residues. CDR3 coding DNA: TGTGCCAGTAGTACCTCGGGAGGGTCCCTCAGCGAGCAGTACTTC. Protein: CASSTSGGSLSEQYF. The variable domain in full, completed from reference TRBV19 and TRBJ2-7, reads DGGITQSPKYLFRKEGQNVTLSCEQNLNHDAMYWYRQDPGQGLRLIYYSQIVNDFQKGDIAEGYSVSREKKESFPLTVTSAQKNPTAFYLCASSTSGGSLSEQYFGPGTRLTVT.

In regard to this clonotype: An end of the junction does not agree with germline; a read error may underlie this. The gene calls are TRBV6-4 and TRBJ2-1, with a tentative D call TRBD1 (5 bases). CDR1 and CDR2 (germline): MRHNA, SNTAGT. The CDR3 sequence is 13 residues long. CDR3 sequence (DNA): TGTGCCAGCAGTAGATCAGGGTCAAATGGGCAGTTCTTC. This codes for CASSRSGSNGQFF.

V gene TRBV5-1 combines with J gene TRBJ2-1, with 14 bases that match TRBD2. J lost 5 bases, V lost 5 bases, and 18 bases had no gene match. Germline V gene sequence: CDR1 SGHRS, CDR2 YFSETQ. The length of the CDR3 is 20 residues. The CDR3 is CASRGTSGSTHPLFNNEQFF. The CDR3 DNA reads as TGCGCCAGCAGAGGGACTAGCGGGAGTACCCACCCACTTTTTAACAATGAGCAGTTCTTC.

The chain uses TRBV2 and TRBJ1-1, with D possibly TRBD1 on 6 matching bases. The V end was cut by 9 bases, the J end by 3 bases, with 11 bases between. The CDR3 covers 12 residues. Germline V gene lookup returns CDR1 SNHLY and CDR2 FYNNEI. The CDR3 loop is CASYREDTEAFF. CDR3 coding DNA: TGTGCCAGTTACAGGGAGGACACTGAAGCTTTCTTT.

This chain joins TRBV3-1 and TRBJ1-2, with no clear D. This CDR3 contains 13 residues. Deletions cut 6 bases from V and 9 bases from J, with 17 bases between. Germline values: CDR1 LGHDT, CDR2 YNNKEL (reference sequence). CDR3: CASSQMTDPCYTF. The CDR3 DNA is TGTGCCAGCAGTCAAATGACGGATCCTTGCTACACCTTC.

The chain combines TRBV24-1 with TRBJ1-2; D is undetermined. This CDR3 has 13 residues. Trimming shortened V by 0 bases and J by 7 bases, and 8 bases separated the two germline ends. Germline V gene lookup returns CDR1 KGHDR and CDR2 SFDVKD. The CDR3 bases are TGTGCCACCAGTGATTTGAGGTCCCCTGGCTACACCTTC. It yields the protein CATSDLRSPGYTF.

The rearrangement uses TRBV27 and TRBJ2-3; TRBD1 or TRBD2 may be the D gene (6 bases each). The CDR3 covers 15 residues. Germline V gives CDR1 MNHEY, CDR2 SMNVEV (reference sequence). V was shortened by 2 bases and J by 5 bases, with 14 bases between the two germline ends. CDR3 region: CASSLDGGAGDTQYF. The DNA for the CDR3 is TGTGCCAGCAGTTTAGACGGGGGCGCGGGAGATACGCAGTATTTT.

The rearrangement links TRBV4-1 to TRBJ1-5; TRBD1 matches at 8 bases. Trimming cost V 3 bases and J 6 bases; bases outside gene matches: 19. Germline assignment: CDR1 MGHRA and CDR2 YSYEKL. This CDR3 spans 19 amino acids. The DNA for the CDR3 is TGCGCCAGCAGCCAGACCACCCGGACAGGGCGGGCCAACGGTCAGCCCCAGCATTTT. This sequence encodes CASSQTTRTGRANGQPQHF.

V usage is TRBV7-9 and J usage is TRBJ2-1, with D perhaps TRBD2 (6 bases). The CDR3 sequence is 12 residues long. Germline CDR1 SEHNR, CDR2 FQNEAQ (reference sequence). V was cut by 1 base and J by 10 bases, with 8 bases left in between. CDR3 in amino acids: CASSLEDYEQFF. DNA for the CDR3: TGTGCCAGCAGCTTAGAGGACTACGAGCAGTTCTTC.

V gene TRBV5-1 combines with J gene TRBJ1-4; no clear D gene. This CDR3 region has 12 residues. Germline values: CDR1 SGHRS, CDR2 YFSETQ. The germline V and J ends were trimmed by 7 bases and 5 bases, with 9 bases remaining between them. The CDR3: CASRLENEKLFF. The CDR3 DNA reads as TGCGCCAGCCGGCTAGAGAATGAAAAACTGTTTTTT.

The chain joins TRBV2 to TRBJ2-3; TRBD2 matches at 8 bases. Germline V lookup: CDR1 SNHLY, CDR2 FYNNEI. Trimming removed 8 bases from V and 0 bases from J; junction bases left unmatched: 10. This CDR3 has 16 amino acids. CDR3 sequence: CASLPGLASSTDTQYF. The CDR3 bases are TGTGCCAGCTTACCCGGACTAGCAAGTAGCACAGATACGCAGTATTTT.